The rows below give T cell receptor beta chains drawn from one sample of a study of response to subunit inactivated influenza vaccine. TCRdb reanalysed the RT-PCR reads using MiXCR and keeps one entry per CDR3 protein. The table shows around 580,000 distinct CDR3 sequences, with 14% occurring only once. Sample: PBMCs from blood, taken approximately 12 days after vaccination. The receptors were sampled from a man aged 45-65 years who received an inactivated influenza vaccine. CDR3s include the opening cysteine and the closing phenylalanine or tryptophan. D genes are given only for firm matches. The size of a clone is reported for some rows only, either as once, few or many, or as a class for expanded clones.

cdr3_aa cdr3_nt clone_size v_call d_call j_call
CSVGRDRVREQYF TGCAGCGTGGGCCGGGACAGGGTCCGCGAGCAGTACTTC few TRBV29-1 TRBD1 TRBJ2-7
CASRTSGKGSYEQYF TGTGCCAGCCGGACTAGCGGGAAAGGGTCCTACGAGCAGTACTTC . TRBV6-2/TRBV6-3 TRBD2 TRBJ2-7
CASTFGTFTYEQYF TGTGCCAGCACCTTCGGGACGTTTACCTACGAGCAGTACTTC . TRBV5-5 . TRBJ2-7
CATSRDQGARPLHF TGTGCCACCAGCAGAGATCAGGGGGCGAGACCCCTCCACTTT few TRBV15 TRBD1 TRBJ1-6
CASSPGTGAYNEQFF TGTGCCAGCAGCCCCGGGACAGGGGCCTACAATGAGCAGTTCTTC many TRBV7-6 TRBD1 TRBJ2-1
CASSLVGYGSSYEQYF TGTGCCAGCAGCTTAGTGGGGTACGGCAGCTCCTACGAGCAGTACTTC . TRBV7-2 . TRBJ2-7
CASSLGGRDTGELFF TGCGCCAGCAGCTTAGGCGGTCGTGACACCGGGGAGCTGTTTTTT many TRBV5-1 . TRBJ2-2
CASSQDLAGPGNEQFF TGTGCCAGCAGCCAAGACCTAGCGGGGCCCGGTAATGAGCAGTTCTTC few TRBV4-2 TRBD2 TRBJ2-1
CATSDPREAKNIQYF TGTGCCACCAGTGATCCCCGGGAAGCCAAAAACATTCAGTACTTC . TRBV24-1 . TRBJ2-4
CASSQSSGMRTDTQYF TGTGCCAGCAGCCAGAGTAGCGGGATGAGGACAGATACGCAGTATTTT . TRBV3-1 TRBD2 TRBJ2-3
CASSLAGTGDYGGYTF TGTGCCAGCAGCTTAGCCGGGACAGGTGACTACGGAGGCTACACCTTC few TRBV7-9 TRBD1 TRBJ1-2
CASSLAGAGGATDTQYF TGTGCCAGCAGCTTAGCGGGAGCGGGGGGAGCCACAGATACGCAGTATTTT . TRBV7-2 TRBD2 TRBJ2-3
CASSPGHHYEQYF TGTGCCAGCAGCCCGGGACACCACTACGAGCAGTACTTC few TRBV9 . TRBJ2-7
CASSLEGWATGTGQPQHF TGTGCCAGCAGCTTAGAGGGTTGGGCGACAGGGACGGGACAGCCCCAGCATTTT . TRBV11-2 TRBD1 TRBJ1-5
CASSWSGGRYNEQFF TGCGCCAGCAGCTGGAGCGGAGGCCGCTACAATGAGCAGTTCTTC few TRBV5-1 . TRBJ2-1
CASSPSGGLGETQYF TGTGCCAGCAGCCCCAGCGGAGGTTTAGGGGAGACCCAGTACTTC . TRBV7-8 . TRBJ2-5
CASSAGQQNTEAFF TGCGCCAGCAGCGCGGGACAGCAAAACACTGAAGCTTTCTTT many TRBV5-1 TRBD1 TRBJ1-1
CSAPGTRPRGRQFF TGCAGTGCGCCCGGGACTCGCCCGAGAGGTCGGCAGTTCTTC few TRBV20-1 . TRBJ2-1
CASRTRYGLAGSYNEQFF TGTGCCAGCAGAACCCGCTACGGACTAGCGGGTTCCTACAATGAGCAGTTCTTC many TRBV12-3/TRBV12-4 TRBD2 TRBJ2-1
CSVVWSGGYEQYF TGCAGCGTTGTCTGGTCAGGGGGCTACGAGCAGTACTTC few TRBV29-1 TRBD1 TRBJ2-7
CAIRARQNTGELFF TGTGCCATCCGTGCGAGACAGAACACCGGGGAGCTGTTTTTT once TRBV10-3 . TRBJ2-2
CASSFGLRGPASGANVLTF TGTGCCAGCAGCTTCGGATTGCGGGGACCCGCCTCGGGGGCCAACGTCCTGACTTTC . TRBV11-1 . TRBJ2-6
CAISPNPSGYQETQYF TGTGCCATCAGTCCAAACCCTAGCGGTTACCAAGAGACCCAGTACTTC . TRBV10-3 TRBD2 TRBJ2-5
CASSLVRGRERKAFF TGTGCCAGCAGTTTGGTTAGGGGCAGGGAAAGGAAAGCTTTCTTT . TRBV28 . TRBJ1-1
CASSWDTDQETQYF TGTGCCAGCAGTTGGGACACCGACCAAGAGACCCAGTACTTC . TRBV12-3/TRBV12-4 . TRBJ2-5
CASSLRGRGELFF TGTGCCAGCAGTTTGAGGGGGCGCGGGGAGCTGTTTTTT few TRBV12-3/TRBV12-4 TRBD1 TRBJ2-2
CASSQDLNTDTQYF TGCGCCAGCAGCCAAGATCTGAATACAGATACGCAGTATTTT many TRBV4-3 . TRBJ2-3
CSATRYFTSGPREQYF TGCAGTGCTACGCGATACTTCACTAGCGGCCCCAGGGAGCAGTACTTC . TRBV20-1 TRBD2 TRBJ2-7
CASSRIPGPGDTQYF TGTGCCAGCAGCCGAATACCGGGGCCGGGGGATACGCAGTATTTT . TRBV7-2 . TRBJ2-3
CASSPRGGRNEQFF TGTGCCAGCAGCCCCCGGGGAGGGCGAAATGAGCAGTTCTTC few TRBV7-8 TRBD2 TRBJ2-1
CASSLVSGDTDTQYF TGTGCCAGCAGCTTAGTTAGCGGGGACACAGATACGCAGTATTTT few TRBV7-2 TRBD2 TRBJ2-3
CASSSMTDANTEAFF TGTGCCAGCAGTTCTATGACGGACGCGAACACTGAAGCTTTCTTT . TRBV5-5 . TRBJ1-1
CATSRRQGTGTGELFF TGTGCCACCAGCAGAAGACAGGGTACGGGCACCGGGGAGCTGTTTTTT . TRBV15 TRBD1 TRBJ2-2
CSARVGTGVWETQYF TGCAGTGCTAGAGTCGGGACAGGGGTTTGGGAGACCCAGTACTTC few TRBV20-1 TRBD1 TRBJ2-5
CASNRDTNNEQFF TGTGCCAGCAACCGGGACACCAACAATGAGCAGTTCTTC few TRBV12-3/TRBV12-4 . TRBJ2-1
CAISPTQETQYF TGTGCCATCTCGCCGACGCAAGAGACCCAGTACTTC few TRBV10-3 . TRBJ2-5
CATSNYGNLYEQYF TGTGCCACTAGTAACTACGGGAACCTCTACGAGCAGTACTTC . TRBV6-2/TRBV6-3 . TRBJ2-7
CSARRSGGPEELFF TGCAGTGCTAGGCGCAGCGGGGGGCCAGAGGAGCTGTTTTTT . TRBV20-1 TRBD2 TRBJ2-2
CASSFREYYEQYF TGTGCCAGCAGTTTCCGGGAGTACTACGAGCAGTACTTC few TRBV28 . TRBJ2-7
CSVAVGAGDTQYF TGCAGCGTTGCGGTTGGTGCCGGGGATACGCAGTATTTT . TRBV29-1 . TRBJ2-3
CSARGEQGVGNQPQHF TGCAGTGCTAGAGGCGAACAGGGTGTAGGCAATCAGCCCCAGCATTTT few TRBV20-1 . TRBJ1-5
CASVSEENQPQHF TGTGCCAGCGTCTCAGAGGAAAATCAGCCCCAGCATTTT . TRBV12-3/TRBV12-4 . TRBJ1-5
CSAPDSVSNQPQHF TGCAGTGCTCCGGACAGCGTAAGCAATCAGCCCCAGCATTTT few TRBV20-1 . TRBJ1-5
CASSVAGVVLETQYF TGTGCCAGCAGCGTCGCGGGAGTGGTCCTAGAGACCCAGTACTTC . TRBV7-2 TRBD2 TRBJ2-5